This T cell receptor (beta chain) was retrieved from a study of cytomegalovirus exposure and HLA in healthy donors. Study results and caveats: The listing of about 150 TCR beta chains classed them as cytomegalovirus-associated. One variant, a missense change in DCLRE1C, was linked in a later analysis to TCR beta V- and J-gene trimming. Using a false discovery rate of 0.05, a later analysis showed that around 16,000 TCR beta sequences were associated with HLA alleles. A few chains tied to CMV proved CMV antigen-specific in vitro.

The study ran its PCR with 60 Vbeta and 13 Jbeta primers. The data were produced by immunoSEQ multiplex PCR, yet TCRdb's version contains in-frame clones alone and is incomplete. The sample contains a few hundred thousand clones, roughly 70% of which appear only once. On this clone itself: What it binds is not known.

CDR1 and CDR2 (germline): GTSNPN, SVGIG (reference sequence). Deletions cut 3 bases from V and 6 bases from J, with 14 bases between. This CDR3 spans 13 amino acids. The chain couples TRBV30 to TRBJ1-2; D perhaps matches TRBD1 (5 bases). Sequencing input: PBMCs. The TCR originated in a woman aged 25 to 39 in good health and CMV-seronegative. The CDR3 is CAWRPGKDNGYTF. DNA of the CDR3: TGTGCCTGGAGGCCAGGGAAGGATAATGGCTACACCTTC.